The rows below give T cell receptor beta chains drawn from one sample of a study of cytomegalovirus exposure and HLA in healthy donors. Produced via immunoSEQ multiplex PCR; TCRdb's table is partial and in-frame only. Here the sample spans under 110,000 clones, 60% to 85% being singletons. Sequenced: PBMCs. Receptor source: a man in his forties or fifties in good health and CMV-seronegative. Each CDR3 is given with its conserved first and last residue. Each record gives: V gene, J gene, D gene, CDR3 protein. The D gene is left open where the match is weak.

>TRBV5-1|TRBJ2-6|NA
CASSYGNSGANVLTF
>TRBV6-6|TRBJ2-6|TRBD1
CANSGTGPSGANVLTF
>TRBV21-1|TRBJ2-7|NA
CASSIPSGPTYEQYF
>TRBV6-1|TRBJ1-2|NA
CASRREGYTF
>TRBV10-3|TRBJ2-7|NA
CAIRKDSYEQYF
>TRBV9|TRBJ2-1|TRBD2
CASSVRPGGINEQFF
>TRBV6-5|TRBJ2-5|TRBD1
CASRSGGAETQYF
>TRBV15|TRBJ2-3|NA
CATTPGDSGLYTDTQYF
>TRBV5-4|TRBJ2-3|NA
CASSVTDTQYF
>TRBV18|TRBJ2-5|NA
CASSQLEETQYF
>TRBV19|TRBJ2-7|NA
CASSIRVGPYEQYF
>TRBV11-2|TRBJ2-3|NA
CASSPGGGGRGDTQYF
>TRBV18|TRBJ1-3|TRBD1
CASSPTGGGNTIYF
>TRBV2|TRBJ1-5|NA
CASRIATGQPQHF
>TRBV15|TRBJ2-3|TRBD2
CATSRDPGTSRTDTQYF
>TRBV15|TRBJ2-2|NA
CATSRARGGELFF
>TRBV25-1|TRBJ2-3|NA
CASTLSRGGADTQYF
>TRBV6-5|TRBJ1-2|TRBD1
CASTRQGGGYTF
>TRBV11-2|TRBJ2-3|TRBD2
CASSLAAGVNTDTQYF
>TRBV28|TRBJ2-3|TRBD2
CASTPLELAVEDTQYF
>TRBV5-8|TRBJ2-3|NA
CASTPEGDTQYF
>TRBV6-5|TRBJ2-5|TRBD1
CASSLRQGKGTQYF
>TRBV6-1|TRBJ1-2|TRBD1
CASSSGSGQVYGYTF
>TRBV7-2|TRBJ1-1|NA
CASSSPMNTEAFF
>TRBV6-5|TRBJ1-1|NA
CASTRGEDGEAFF
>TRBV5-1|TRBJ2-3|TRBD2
CASSTQRGRTDTQYF
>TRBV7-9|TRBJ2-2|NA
CSSSSGQTVNTGELFF
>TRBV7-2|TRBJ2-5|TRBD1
CASSRDRGGPETQYF
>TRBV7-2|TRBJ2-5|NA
CASSFRVQTQYF